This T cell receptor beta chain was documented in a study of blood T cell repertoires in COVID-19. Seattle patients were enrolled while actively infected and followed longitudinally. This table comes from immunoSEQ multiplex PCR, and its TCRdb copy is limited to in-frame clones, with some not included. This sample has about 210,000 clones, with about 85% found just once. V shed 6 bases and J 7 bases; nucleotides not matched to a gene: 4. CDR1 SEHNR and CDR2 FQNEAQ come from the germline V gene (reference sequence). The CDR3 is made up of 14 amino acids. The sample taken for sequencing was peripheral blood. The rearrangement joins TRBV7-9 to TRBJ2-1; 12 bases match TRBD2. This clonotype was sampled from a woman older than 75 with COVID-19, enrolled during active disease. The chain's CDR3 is CASRLAGGWNEQFF. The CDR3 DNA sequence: TGTGCCAGCAGACTAGCGGGGGGCTGGAATGAGCAGTTCTTC. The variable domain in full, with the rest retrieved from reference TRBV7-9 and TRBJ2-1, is DTGVSQNPRHKITKRGQNVTFRCDPISEHNRLYWYRQTLGQGPEFLTYFQNEAQLEKSRLLSDRFSAERPKGSFSTLEIQRTEQGDSAMYLCASRLAGGWNEQFFGPGTRLTVL.